This record looks at one T cell receptor beta chain sequence and its context. The source of the sample is a study of cytomegalovirus exposure and HLA in healthy donors. Using immunoSEQ multiplex PCR, the repertoire was profiled, and TCRdb retains in-frame clones only, with some absent. The sample has over 200,000 clones, 70% to 90% seen once; the top ten hold around 5.4%. V lost 6 bases, J lost 2 bases, and 14 bases lay in between. The CDR3 totals 14 residues. The germline V gene encodes CDR1 MNHNS and CDR2 SASEGT. The sample was PBMCs. The receptor comes from a young woman in good health and CMV-seronegative. This sequence joins TRBV6-1 and TRBJ2-7; weak D call: TRBD2 (7 bases). CDR3 amino acids: CASRGGAGTYEQYF. The CDR3, as DNA: TGTGCCAGCAGGGGGGGGGCAGGAACCTACGAGCAGTACTTC.